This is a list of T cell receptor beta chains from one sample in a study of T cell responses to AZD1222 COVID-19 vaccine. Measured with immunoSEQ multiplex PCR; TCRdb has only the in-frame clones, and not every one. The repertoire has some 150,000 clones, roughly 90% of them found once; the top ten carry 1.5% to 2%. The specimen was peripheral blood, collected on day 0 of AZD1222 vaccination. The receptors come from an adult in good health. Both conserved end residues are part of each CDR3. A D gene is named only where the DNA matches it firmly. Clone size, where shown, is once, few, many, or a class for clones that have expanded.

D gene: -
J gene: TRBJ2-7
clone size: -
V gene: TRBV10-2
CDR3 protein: CASKATYEQYF

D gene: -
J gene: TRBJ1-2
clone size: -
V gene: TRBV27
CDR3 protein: CASSLLPGGDSRYGYTF

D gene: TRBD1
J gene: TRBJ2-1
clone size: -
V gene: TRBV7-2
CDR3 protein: CASSYQGAVRNEQFF

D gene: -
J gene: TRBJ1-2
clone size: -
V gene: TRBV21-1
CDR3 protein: CASSKFRQNYGYTF

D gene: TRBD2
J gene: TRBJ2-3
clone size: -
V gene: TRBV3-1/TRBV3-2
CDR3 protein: CASSPIPSSGGTDTQYF

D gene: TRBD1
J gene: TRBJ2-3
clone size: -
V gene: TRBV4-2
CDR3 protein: CASSTGGQEDTQYF

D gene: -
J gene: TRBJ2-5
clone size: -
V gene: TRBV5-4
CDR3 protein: CASSLVLAGKETQYF

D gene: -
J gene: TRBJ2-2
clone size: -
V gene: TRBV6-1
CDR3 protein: CASSERGEELFF

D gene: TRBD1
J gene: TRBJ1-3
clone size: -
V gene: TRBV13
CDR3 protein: CASSPDRAEYSGNTIYF

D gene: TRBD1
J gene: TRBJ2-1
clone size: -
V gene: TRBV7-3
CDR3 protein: CASSIGGQGPWEQFF

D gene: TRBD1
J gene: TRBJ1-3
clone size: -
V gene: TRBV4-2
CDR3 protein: CASSRSGGQGDGNTIYF

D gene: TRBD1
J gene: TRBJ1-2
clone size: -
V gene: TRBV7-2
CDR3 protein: CASSLGITGASYTF

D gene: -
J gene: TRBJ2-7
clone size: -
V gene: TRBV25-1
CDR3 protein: CASSERHRPYEQYF

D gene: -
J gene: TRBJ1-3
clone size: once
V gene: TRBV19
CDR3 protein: CASTRDMSSGNTIYF

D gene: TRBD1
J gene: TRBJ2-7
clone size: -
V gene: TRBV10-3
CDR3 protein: CAISDSTGVEQYF

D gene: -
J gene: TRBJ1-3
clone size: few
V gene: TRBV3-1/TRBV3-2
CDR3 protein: CASSQGASGNTIYF

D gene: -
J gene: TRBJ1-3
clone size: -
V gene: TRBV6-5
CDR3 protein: CASTPGAYGNTIYF

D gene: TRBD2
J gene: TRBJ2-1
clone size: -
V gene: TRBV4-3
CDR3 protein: CASSQFDGLAANNEQFF

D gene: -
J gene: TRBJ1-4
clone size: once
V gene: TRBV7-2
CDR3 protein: CASSPGLLLFF

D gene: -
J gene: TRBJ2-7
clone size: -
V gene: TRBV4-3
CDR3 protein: CASSRDYRGAYEQYF

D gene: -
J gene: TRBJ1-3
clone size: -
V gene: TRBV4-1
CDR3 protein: CASSQGAGITGNTIYF

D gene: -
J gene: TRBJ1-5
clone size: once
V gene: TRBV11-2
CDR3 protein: CASSLDRGSQPQHF

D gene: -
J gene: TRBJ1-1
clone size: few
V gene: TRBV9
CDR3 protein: CASSVAWGRNTEAFF

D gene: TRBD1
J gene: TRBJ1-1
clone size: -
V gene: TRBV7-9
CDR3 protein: CASSHIWDRGFSEAFF

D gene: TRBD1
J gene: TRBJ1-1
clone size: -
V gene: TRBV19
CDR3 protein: CASTIGQGKTEAFF

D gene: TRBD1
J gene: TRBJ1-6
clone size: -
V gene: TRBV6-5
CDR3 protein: CASRTGGYSGSPLHF

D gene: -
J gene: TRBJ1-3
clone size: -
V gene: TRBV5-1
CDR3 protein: CASSLVLGVNSGNTIYF

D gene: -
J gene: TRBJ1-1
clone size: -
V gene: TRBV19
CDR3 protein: CASSSDSAEAFF

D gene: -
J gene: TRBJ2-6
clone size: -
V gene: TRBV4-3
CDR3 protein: CASSQDFRGSFSGANVLTF

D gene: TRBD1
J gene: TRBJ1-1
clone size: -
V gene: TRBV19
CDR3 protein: CASNPMGGGRMNTEAFF

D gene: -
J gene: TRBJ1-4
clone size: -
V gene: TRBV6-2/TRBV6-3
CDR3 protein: CASSWTGATNEKLFF

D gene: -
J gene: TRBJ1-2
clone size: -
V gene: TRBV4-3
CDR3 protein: CASSQDWSYGYTF

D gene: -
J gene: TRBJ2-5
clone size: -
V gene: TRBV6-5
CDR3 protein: CASSWLAETQYF

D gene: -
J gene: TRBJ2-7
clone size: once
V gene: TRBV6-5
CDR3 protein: CASSIDLISYEQYF

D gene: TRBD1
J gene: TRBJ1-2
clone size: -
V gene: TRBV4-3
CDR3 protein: CASSQVRDRDGYTF

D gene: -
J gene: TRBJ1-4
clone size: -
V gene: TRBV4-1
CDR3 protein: CATHGQPNEKLFF

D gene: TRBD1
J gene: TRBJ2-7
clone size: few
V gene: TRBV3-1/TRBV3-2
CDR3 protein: CASSQRFRGPRDEQYF

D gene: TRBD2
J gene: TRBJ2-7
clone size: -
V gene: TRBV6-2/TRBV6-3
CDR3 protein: CASSYKLNGLAVYEQYF

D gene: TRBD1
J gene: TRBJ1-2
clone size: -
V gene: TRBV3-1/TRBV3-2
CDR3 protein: CASSQGQDRAYGYTF

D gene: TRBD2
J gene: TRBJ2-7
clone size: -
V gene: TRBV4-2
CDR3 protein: CASSQVTAGVGEQYF

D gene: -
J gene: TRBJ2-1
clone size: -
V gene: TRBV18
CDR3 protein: CASSPGGDEQFF

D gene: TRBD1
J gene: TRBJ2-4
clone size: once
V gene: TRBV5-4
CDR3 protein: CASSLFGTGGSLAKNIQYF

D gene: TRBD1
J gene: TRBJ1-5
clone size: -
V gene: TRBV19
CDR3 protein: CASSILAGTGNVMGQPQHF

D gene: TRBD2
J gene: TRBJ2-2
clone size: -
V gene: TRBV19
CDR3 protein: CASPGLAGNTGELFF

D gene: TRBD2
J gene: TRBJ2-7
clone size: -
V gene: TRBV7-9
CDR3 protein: CASSFPAGGPYEQYF

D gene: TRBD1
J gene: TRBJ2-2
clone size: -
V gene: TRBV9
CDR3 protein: CASSPRAGGNPGELFF

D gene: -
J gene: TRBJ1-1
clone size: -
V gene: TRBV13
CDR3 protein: CASTRRTAPNTEAFF

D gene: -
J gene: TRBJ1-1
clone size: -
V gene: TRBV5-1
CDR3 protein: CASSLDRGNPLNTEAFF

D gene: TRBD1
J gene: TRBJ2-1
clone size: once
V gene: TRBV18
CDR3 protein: CASSPKTGINEQFF

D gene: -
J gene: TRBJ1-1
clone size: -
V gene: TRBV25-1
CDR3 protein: CARPTRGRPGTEAFF

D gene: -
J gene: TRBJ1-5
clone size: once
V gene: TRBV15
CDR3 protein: CATSRSPAGRSHQPQHF

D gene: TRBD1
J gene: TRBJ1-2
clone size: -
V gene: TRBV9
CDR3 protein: CASSGPPGTDYGYTF

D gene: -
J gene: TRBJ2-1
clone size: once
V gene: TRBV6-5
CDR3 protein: CASSYLQGSVEQFF

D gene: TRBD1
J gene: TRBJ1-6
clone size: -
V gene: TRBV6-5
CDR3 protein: CASSDRGSENSPLHF

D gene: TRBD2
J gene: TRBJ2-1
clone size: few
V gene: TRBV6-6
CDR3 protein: CASSWSSGRGDEQFF

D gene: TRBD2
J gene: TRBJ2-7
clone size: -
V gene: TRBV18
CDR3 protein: CASSAGTSGRYEQYF